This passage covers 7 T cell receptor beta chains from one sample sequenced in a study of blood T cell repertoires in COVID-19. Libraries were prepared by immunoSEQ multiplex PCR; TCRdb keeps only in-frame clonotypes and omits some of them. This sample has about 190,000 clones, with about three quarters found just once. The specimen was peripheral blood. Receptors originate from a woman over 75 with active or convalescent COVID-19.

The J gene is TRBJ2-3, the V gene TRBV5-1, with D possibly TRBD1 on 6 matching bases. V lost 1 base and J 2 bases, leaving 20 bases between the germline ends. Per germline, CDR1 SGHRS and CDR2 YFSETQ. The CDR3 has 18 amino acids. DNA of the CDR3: TGCGCCAGCAGCTTGAGAGGCAGGGGAACTTCTCTCACAGATACGCAGTATTTT. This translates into CASSLRGRGTSLTDTQYF.

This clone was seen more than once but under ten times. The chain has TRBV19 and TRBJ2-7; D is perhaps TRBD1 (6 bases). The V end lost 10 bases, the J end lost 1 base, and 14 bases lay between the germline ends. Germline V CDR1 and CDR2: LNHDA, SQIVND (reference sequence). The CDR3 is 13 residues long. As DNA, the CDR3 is TGTGCCACCCGGGTCGGACAGTCCTACGAGCAGTACTTC. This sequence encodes CATRVGQSYEQYF.

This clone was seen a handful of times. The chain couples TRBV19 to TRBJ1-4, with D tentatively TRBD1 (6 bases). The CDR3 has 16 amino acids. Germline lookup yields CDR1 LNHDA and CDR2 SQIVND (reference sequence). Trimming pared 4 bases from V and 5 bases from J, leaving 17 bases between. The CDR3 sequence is CASSSPGQPSNEKLFF. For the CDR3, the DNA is TGTGCCAGTAGTAGTCCCGGACAGCCTTCGAATGAAAAACTGTTTTTT.

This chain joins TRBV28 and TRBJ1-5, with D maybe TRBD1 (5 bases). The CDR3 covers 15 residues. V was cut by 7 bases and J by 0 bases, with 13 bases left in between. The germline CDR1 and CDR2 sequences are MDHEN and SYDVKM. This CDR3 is CASTKTVHSNQPQHF. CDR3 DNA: TGTGCCAGCACTAAGACAGTCCATAGCAATCAGCCCCAGCATTTT.

DNA for the CDR3: TGTGCCAGCAGTCCCCAGGGCTCCTATAATTCACCCCTCCACTTT. Protein product: CASSPQGSYNSPLHF. This chain connects TRBV28 to TRBJ1-6; possibly TRBD1 for D (5 bases). This CDR3 spans 15 amino acids. Germline V gene data show CDR1 as MDHEN and CDR2 as SYDVKM. V gave up 5 bases and J gave up 0 bases, with 8 bases separating them.

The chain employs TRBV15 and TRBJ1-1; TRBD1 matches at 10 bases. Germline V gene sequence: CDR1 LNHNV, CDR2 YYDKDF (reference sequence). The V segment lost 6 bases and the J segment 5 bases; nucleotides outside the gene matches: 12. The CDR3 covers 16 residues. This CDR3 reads CATRPTGGWRDTEAFF. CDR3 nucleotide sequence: TGTGCCACCAGACCGACAGGGGGCTGGAGAGATACTGAAGCTTTCTTT.

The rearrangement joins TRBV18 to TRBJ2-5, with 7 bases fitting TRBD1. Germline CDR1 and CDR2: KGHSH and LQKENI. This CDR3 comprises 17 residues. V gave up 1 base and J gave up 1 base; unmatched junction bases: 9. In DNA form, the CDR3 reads TGTGCCAGCTCACCACTTATTGGCTGGGACAGCCAAGAGACCCAGTACTTC. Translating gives CASSPLIGWDSQETQYF.